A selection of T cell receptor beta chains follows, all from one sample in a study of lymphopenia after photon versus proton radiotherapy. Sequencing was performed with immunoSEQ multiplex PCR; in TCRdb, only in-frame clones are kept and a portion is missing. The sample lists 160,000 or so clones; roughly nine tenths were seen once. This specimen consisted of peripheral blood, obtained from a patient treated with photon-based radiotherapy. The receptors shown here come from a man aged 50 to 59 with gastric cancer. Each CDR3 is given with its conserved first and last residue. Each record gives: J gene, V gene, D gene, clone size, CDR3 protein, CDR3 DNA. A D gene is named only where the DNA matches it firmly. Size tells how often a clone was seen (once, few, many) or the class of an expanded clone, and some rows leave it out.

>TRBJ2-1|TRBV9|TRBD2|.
CASSVWGLAGYEQFF
TGTGCCAGCAGCGTATGGGGACTAGCGGGATATGAGCAGTTCTTC
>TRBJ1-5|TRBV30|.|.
CAWSTGTLSNQPQHF
TGTGCCTGGAGTACCGGGACCCTTAGCAATCAGCCCCAGCATTTT
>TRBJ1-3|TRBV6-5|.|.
CASSYGQSGNTIYF
TGTGCCAGCAGTTACGGGCAGTCTGGAAACACCATATATTTT
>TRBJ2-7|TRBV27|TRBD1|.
CASSLEGNRQGPYEQYF
TGTGCCAGCAGTTTGGAAGGAAACCGACAGGGTCCCTACGAGCAGTACTTC
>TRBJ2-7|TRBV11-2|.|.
CASSLVQGTPYEQYF
TGTGCCAGCAGCTTAGTACAGGGAACCCCCTACGAGCAGTACTTC
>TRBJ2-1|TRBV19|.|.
CASSIARDNEQFF
TGTGCCAGTAGTATAGCCAGGGACAATGAGCAGTTCTTC
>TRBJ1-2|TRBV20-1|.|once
CSASSRYGYTF
TGCAGTGCTAGCTCACGCTATGGCTACACCTTC
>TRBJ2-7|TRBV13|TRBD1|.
CASSLSGTGSYEQYF
TGTGCCAGCAGCTTATCAGGGACAGGCTCCTACGAGCAGTACTTC
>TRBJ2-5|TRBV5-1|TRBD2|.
CASKNASGSGETQYF
TGCGCCAGCAAGAACGCTAGCGGGAGCGGTGAGACCCAGTACTTC
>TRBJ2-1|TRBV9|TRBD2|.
CASSVLAGGPGEQFF
TGTGCCAGCAGCGTTCTAGCGGGAGGGCCTGGTGAGCAGTTCTTC
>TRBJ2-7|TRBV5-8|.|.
CASSLDTGLSSYEQYF
TGTGCCAGCAGCCTCGACACGGGGTTGAGCTCCTACGAGCAGTACTTC
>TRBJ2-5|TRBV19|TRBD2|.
CASSVASGRLETQYF
TGTGCCAGTAGCGTGGCTAGCGGGAGGCTTGAGACCCAGTACTTC
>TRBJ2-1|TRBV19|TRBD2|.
CASSSRLAEANNEQFF
TGTGCCAGTAGTTCCAGACTAGCGGAGGCAAACAATGAGCAGTTCTTC
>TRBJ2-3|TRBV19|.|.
CASSIGGKPSTDTQYF
TGTGCCAGTAGTATTGGCGGGAAGCCCAGCACAGATACGCAGTATTTT
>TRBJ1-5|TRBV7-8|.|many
CASSRDSYSNQPQHF
TGTGCCAGCAGCCGGGACTCCTATAGCAATCAGCCCCAGCATTTT
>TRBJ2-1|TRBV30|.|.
CAWSPSRGEQFF
TGTGCCTGGAGCCCCTCAAGGGGTGAGCAGTTCTTC
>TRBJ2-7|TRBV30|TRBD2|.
CAWKQVGLAGEEQYF
TGTGCCTGGAAGCAGGTAGGACTAGCGGGAGAAGAGCAGTACTTC
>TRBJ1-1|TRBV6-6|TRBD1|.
CASSRGQGKNTEAFF
TGTGCCAGCAGTCGGGGACAGGGTAAGAACACTGAAGCTTTCTTT
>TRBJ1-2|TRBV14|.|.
CASSQESRVGGYTF
TGTGCCAGCAGCCAAGAGAGCAGGGTCGGTGGCTACACCTTC
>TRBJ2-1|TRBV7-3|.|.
CASSPSGSGGWVPFF
TGTGCCAGCAGCCCCTCGGGGAGCGGTGGGTGGGTACCGTTCTTC
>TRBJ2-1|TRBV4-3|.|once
CASSQDLGVGEKFF
TGCGCCAGCAGCCAAGATCTCGGGGTCGGGGAGAAGTTCTTC
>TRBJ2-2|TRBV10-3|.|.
CAISESGSGTGELFF
TGTGCCATCAGTGAGTCGGGGAGTGGAACCGGGGAGCTGTTTTTT
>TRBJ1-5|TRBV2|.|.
CASSELHSNQPQHF
TGTGCCAGCAGTGAGTTACACTCCAATCAGCCCCAGCATTTT
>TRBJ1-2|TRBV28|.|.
CASSPRDRNYGYTF
TGTGCCAGCAGTCCCCGGGACCGCAACTATGGCTACACCTTC
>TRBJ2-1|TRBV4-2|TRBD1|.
CASSLGTGTNNEQFF
TGTGCCAGCAGCCTCGGGACAGGGACAAACAATGAGCAGTTCTTC
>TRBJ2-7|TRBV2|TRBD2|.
CASSPSAGVYEQYF
TGTGCCAGCAGTCCCTCGGCGGGAGTCTACGAGCAGTACTTC
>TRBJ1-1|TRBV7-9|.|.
CASSFFMNTEAFF
TGTGCCAGCAGCTTCTTCATGAACACTGAAGCTTTCTTT
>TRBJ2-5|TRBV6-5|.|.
CASSLSGPQETQYF
TGTGCCAGCAGTCTTAGCGGCCCACAAGAGACCCAGTACTTC
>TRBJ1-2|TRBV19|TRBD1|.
CASSIDRDSQFAANYGYTF
TGTGCCAGTAGTATCGACCGGGACAGCCAGTTTGCAGCTAACTATGGCTACACCTTC
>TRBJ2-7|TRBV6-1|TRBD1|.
CASSRTGGTYEQYF
TGTGCCAGCAGTCGGACAGGGGGAACCTACGAGCAGTACTTC
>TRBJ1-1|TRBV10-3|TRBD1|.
CAISIDRERTEAFF
TGTGCCATCAGTATTGACAGGGAACGCACTGAAGCTTTCTTT
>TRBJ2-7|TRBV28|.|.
CASTTGTGTYEQYF
TGTGCCAGCACCACCGGGACTGGGACCTACGAGCAGTACTTC
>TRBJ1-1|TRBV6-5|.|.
CASKAPMNTEAFF
TGTGCCAGCAAAGCGCCTATGAACACTGAAGCTTTCTTT
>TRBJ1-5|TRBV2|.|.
CAIGPSNQPQHF
TGTGCCATCGGCCCTAGCAATCAGCCCCAGCATTTT
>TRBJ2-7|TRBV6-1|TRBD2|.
CASSESAGGPSEQYF
TGTGCCAGCAGTGAATCCGCGGGAGGGCCCAGTGAGCAGTACTTC
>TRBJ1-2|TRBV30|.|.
CAWRRRVEGYGYTF
TGTGCCTGGAGACGCAGGGTAGAGGGGTATGGCTACACCTTC